This T cell receptor beta chain was captured in a study of neurological immune-mediated disorders. In TCRdb, the 5' RACE reads were re-called with MiXCR into one record per CDR3 protein. The sample holds around 49,000 distinct CDR3 sequences; roughly 13% are singletons and the top ten take around 9%. Study results and caveats: Private repertoires in all groups were suggested by the finding that expanded clones across subjects shared no CDR3 amino acid sequences.

The time point here: longitudinal time-point 3. This clonotype was found many times. Its antigen remains unknown. This CDR3 comprises 15 residues. V dropped 4 bases and J dropped 5; count of bases not matched to a gene: 5. Germline V CDR1 and CDR2: SGHRS, YFSETQ. The sequence came from a male donor with HTLV-1-associated myelopathy (HAM/TSP). Sequencing used PBMCs. V usage is TRBV5-1 and J usage is TRBJ2-1; 11 bases are a match to TRBD2. The CDR3: CASSRGLADDNEQFF. The CDR3, as DNA: TGCGCCAGCAGCCGGGGACTAGCGGACGACAATGAGCAGTTCTTC.